This TCR beta chain was identified in a study of blood T cell repertoires in COVID-19 (dated by TCRdb to the early 2020s). General notes on the study: Samples covering the acute and convalescent phases of COVID-19 were provided by collaborators in the United States, Italy and Spain. The repertoires were made available in a free public database intended to serve as a resource for research on the immune response to SARS-CoV-2. Where available, HLA class I and class II types were obtained from metadata supplied by the sample provider rather than from assay-based typing. Sample metadata almost always included a de-identified subject ID, COVID-19 status, age in years and sex. The prospective study material was composed of cDNA or gDNA derived from T cells, B-cell-depleted T cells, or PBMCs. Subjects who had been exposed to COVID-19, were actively infected with it, or had recovered from it provided the deeply sampled blood TCRbeta repertoires that made up the dataset. The samples were drawn from two sources: the first 160 participants of the ongoing ImmuneRACE study, and 1,000 to 1,500 subjects contributed by 6 global collaborators. Overall study outcomes, separate from this receptor: How much clinical and demographic metadata was included differed by source and by participant, and the metadata was provided uncurated.

TCRbeta CDR3 regions were amplified from genomic DNA by means of the immunoSEQ Assay, a bias-controlled multiplex PCR. The authors' analysis ran thus. The number of nucleated cells in each sample was estimated from the amplification of reference gene primers within the assay. Sequence reads were collapsed and filtered to measure the absolute abundance of every unique TCRbeta CDR3 rearrangement. For each sample, productive Simpson clonality was calculated by taking the square root of Simpson's diversity index across productive rearrangements. This immuneACCESS table, as held by TCRdb, lists in-frame sequences with V and J called but not all clones. Of the missing ones, under half trace to an unresolved V gene in checked studies; the others have no known cause. V, J and clone size reflect that table, while D and trimming were determined from the DNA. Counted in this sample were hundreds of thousands of clones; about 89% of them appeared once. Clones ranked in the top ten supply about 2% of the sample.

The germline V gene specifies SGHAT as CDR1 and FQNNGV as CDR2. The CDR3 sequence holds 18 residues, the cysteine and phenylalanine included. CDR3 DNA is the only sequence kept; it has 54 bases, read in frame from the first base. Relative to germline, V is missing 3 bases and J is missing 0 bases, with 5 bases of the junction outside any gene match. About this clone: Its antigen target is currently unknown. Base qualities are not recorded, but no much larger clone differs from it by a single base.

In Seattle, one collaborating source enrolled patients while the infection was active and tracked those patients longitudinally over the course of disease. Each collaborating institution followed its own protocols to collect whole blood in K2EDTA tubes. Collaborator samples were shipped for TCRbeta analysis as frozen whole blood, isolated PBMCs, or DNA extracted from either sample type. The sample was peripheral blood. The rearrangement joined TRBV11-2 to TRBJ2-1, and TRBD2 aligns with 13 junction nucleotides. This TCR came from a woman aged 60 to 75 with COVID-19, enrolled during active disease. The bases read TGTGCCAGCAGCTTGTCACTAGCGGGGGGGATCTCCTACAATGAGCAGTTCTTC. It translates to CASSLSLAGGISYNEQFF.